These T cell receptor beta chains were read from a single sample in a study of OX40 agonist ivuxolimab in advanced cancers. The table came from immunoSEQ multiplex PCR; TCRdb's copy has only in-frame clones and leaves some out. The profile shows about 35,000 clones, over 60% of them singletons. Here the sequenced sample was CD4+ or CD8+ T cells sorted from blood, taken in a trial of the OX40 agonist ivuxolimab. These TCRs come from an adult with an advanced solid tumor such as melanoma, head and neck, liver or kidney cancer. Both conserved end residues are part of each CDR3. Each record gives: J gene, V gene, clone size, D gene, CDR3 DNA, CDR3 protein. D genes are given only for firm matches. Only some rows state a clone size, as once, few, many or a class for expanded clones.

>TRBJ2-5|TRBV27|medium-sized|.
TGTGCCAGCAGTTCGAGCACGGAGACCCAGTACTTC
CASSSSTETQYF
>TRBJ1-2|TRBV2|.|.
TGTGCCAGCAGTGAGTGGGGGCTATTGGGCTACACCTTC
CASSEWGLLGYTF
>TRBJ2-1|TRBV29-1|.|TRBD1
TGCAGCGTTGACGTCCGGACAGGGTTTTTCAATGAGCAGTTCTTC
CSVDVRTGFFNEQFF
>TRBJ1-5|TRBV7-2|.|.
TGTGCCAGCAGCTTAGGGGCGGTTCAGCCCCAGCATTTT
CASSLGAVQPQHF
>TRBJ1-5|TRBV19|few|.
TGTGCCAGTAGAGGGTGGTCACTGGGACAGCCCCAGCATTTT
CASRGWSLGQPQHF
>TRBJ1-1|TRBV5-6|.|.
TGTGCCAGCAGCTTGAGGGCGATGTACCCTGAAGCTTTCTTT
CASSLRAMYPEAFF
>TRBJ1-5|TRBV2|.|TRBD1
TGTGCCAGCAGTGAAGCGTTGACAGGGAATCAGCCCCAGCATTTT
CASSEALTGNQPQHF
>TRBJ2-3|TRBV30|.|TRBD2
TGTGCCTGGAGTGTACTAACTAGCGGGGGGCGGGCCAGCACAGATACGCAGTATTTT
CAWSVLTSGGRASTDTQYF
>TRBJ1-5|TRBV6-1|.|.
TGTGCCAGCAGTGGCCGGGATAGCAATCAGCCCCAGCATTTT
CASSGRDSNQPQHF
>TRBJ2-2|TRBV18|.|.
TGTGCCAGCTCAGTAGTACGGGACTTATGGACCGGGGAGCTGTTTTTT
CASSVVRDLWTGELFF
>TRBJ1-4|TRBV5-1|.|.
TGCGCCAGCAAGGTGAGGGTCGGCGAAAAACTGTTTTTT
CASKVRVGEKLFF
>TRBJ1-5|TRBV6-6|.|.
TGTGCCAGCAGTGACCATCAGCCCCAGCATTTT
CASSDHQPQHF
>TRBJ1-2|TRBV29-1|.|TRBD1
TGCAGCGTTGGTTCAACGGGGCAGGGGGCCGACGGGAGTAATGGCTACACCTTC
CSVGSTGQGADGSNGYTF
>TRBJ2-7|TRBV7-3|.|.
TGTGCCAGCAGCTTAAATAGGCACGACGAGCAGTACTTC
CASSLNRHDEQYF
>TRBJ2-7|TRBV13|.|.
TGTGCCAGCAGCTTAAGCTCGTTCGGGACTTCCTACGAGCAGTACTTC
CASSLSSFGTSYEQYF
>TRBJ1-1|TRBV6-1|.|.
TGTGCCAGCAAGGGCAGGGAAGACACTGAAGCTTTCTTT
CASKGREDTEAFF
>TRBJ2-3|TRBV4-2|.|TRBD2
TGTGCCAGCAGCCAAGGGAGCGGGACCACAGATACGCAGTATTTT
CASSQGSGTTDTQYF
>TRBJ2-7|TRBV6-5|.|TRBD1
TGTGCCAGCAGGCCTACAGGGGAAAGGAACTACGAGCAGTACTTC
CASRPTGERNYEQYF